This T cell receptor beta chain was sequenced during a study of regulatory T cells in long-lasting Graves disease. Study details: Over-5-year antithyroid drug use with positive TSH receptor antibodies defined persistent Graves' disease in the study. Findings and limits, study-wide: Accuracy was possibly reduced by small sample size.

Sample time point: persistent/refractory GD, antithyroid drugs over 5 years with positive TRAb. RNA isolated from PBMCs was used to make the TCR library. Each of the patients was recruited from an endocrinology department situated in Xi'an, China. This clonotype was counted a few times. The antigen remains unidentified. The V end lost 0 bases, the J end lost 3 bases, and 9 bases lay between the germline ends. The CDR3 loop spans 16 amino acids. CDR1 and CDR2 from the germline V gene are LGHNA and YNFKEQ. According to the study, TCR beta libraries were built with iRepertoire HTBI primers and CDR3-region Arm-PCR. In the original processing: Identification of gene segments yielded over 60 TRBV and more than eleven TRBJ across samples. From the multiplex PCR reads, TCRdb called clonotypes with MiXCR, one entry per CDR3 protein. V and J calls and clone size were set by TCRdb, not the authors. Found here are 400,000 to 500,000 distinct CDR3 sequences, roughly 21% of them singletons; the top ten hold approximately 6.4%.

This chain uses TRBV4-2 with TRBJ2-6, with a possible D match to TRBD1 (6 bases). This specimen consisted of peripheral blood mononuclear cells (PBMCs), obtained when the disease was refractory, from a patient treated with antithyroid drugs. This receptor was taken from a female donor with Graves disease. CDR3 coding DNA: TGTGCCAGCAGCCAAGAACAGGGTTTTGGGGCCAACGTCCTGACTTTC. Its protein is CASSQEQGFGANVLTF.